Below, one TCR beta chain is given with its context. Antigen unknown. The sample originates from a study of T cell responses to AZD1222 COVID-19 vaccine. Findings and caveats of the study: Reports indicate that nearly half of spike-specific TCRs are directed at unmutated variant regions. The study identified only five to seven AZD1222 recipients as seropositive at baseline. The CD4 TCRs associated with vaccination extended across spike and predominated at 160-218 and 743-854.

Profiled with immunoSEQ multiplex PCR; TCRdb holds only in-frame clones, not every one. The table includes about 180,000 clones, 85% to 95% detected once. The CDR3 runs to 14 residues. Germline CDR1 and CDR2: ENHRY and SYGVKD. J was trimmed by 6 bases and V by 7 bases; bases with no gene match: 8. This rearrangement joins TRBV10-3 to TRBJ2-1; TRBD2 agrees at 8 bases. The TCR sequence derives from an adult who received the AZD1222 COVID-19 vaccine. The specimen was peripheral blood, collected 28 days after the second AZD1222 dose. This chain's CDR3 is CAITNTGTSNEQFF. Here the CDR3 DNA reads TGTGCCATCACGAATACCGGGACTAGCAATGAGCAGTTCTTC.